The 21 T cell receptor beta chains reported below all come from one sample, sequenced in a study of OX40 agonist ivuxolimab in advanced cancers. Method: immunoSEQ multiplex PCR; TCRdb's copy keeps in-frame clones and lacks some. The sample has 40,000 to 50,000 clones, approximately 86% seen once. The material was CD4+ or CD8+ T cells sorted from blood, obtained in a trial of the OX40 agonist ivuxolimab. These receptors came from an adult with an advanced solid tumor such as melanoma, head and neck, liver or kidney cancer.

The J gene is TRBJ2-3, the V gene TRBV16; D remains ambiguous. The CDR3 has 16 amino acids. Germline values: CDR1 KGHSY, CDR2 FQNENV. V shed 1 base and J shed 0 bases, with 11 bases lying between them. The CDR3 is CASSQYPDHSTDTQYF. CDR3 in DNA: TGTGCCAGCAGCCAATACCCCGACCATAGCACAGATACGCAGTATTTT.

V is TRBV2 and J is TRBJ1-2; tentatively, D is TRBD1 (5 bases). Germline V lookup: CDR1 SNHLY, CDR2 FYNNEI. Trimming stripped 6 bases from V and 8 bases from J, with 19 bases between. The CDR3 extends over 14 amino acids. Written as DNA, the CDR3 is TGTGCCAGCAGCGGCAGGGTGTCCGTCTACGGCTACACCTTC. It codes for CASSGRVSVYGYTF.

This clone was detected only once. The genes are TRBV15 and TRBJ1-6, with 7 bases that match TRBD1. The CDR3 totals 19 residues. With V trimmed by 0 bases and J by 0 bases, 8 bases remained unmatched. The germline V gene encodes CDR1 LNHNV and CDR2 YYDKDF (reference sequence). The CDR3 is CATSRDVDRERSYNSPLHF. The CDR3 nucleotides read TGTGCCACCAGCAGAGATGTCGACAGGGAACGCTCCTATAATTCACCCCTCCACTTT.

The V call is TRBV6-1, the J call TRBJ1-5; D is possibly TRBD1 (5 bases). From germline, CDR1 is MNHNS and CDR2 SASEGT. Deletions cut 5 bases from V and 2 bases from J, with 13 bases between. This CDR3 is built from 15 residues. The CDR3 bases are TGTGCCAGCAGTATTCAGGGTGAAGGCAATCAGCCCCAGCATTTT. Translated, it gives CASSIQGEGNQPQHF.

This clone has only one observation. The chain uses TRBV7-9 and TRBJ2-7, with a tentative D call TRBD2 (5 bases). Trimming removed 5 bases from V and 1 base from J, with 15 bases in between. Germline loops: CDR1 SEHNR, CDR2 FQNEAQ (reference sequence). The CDR3 is made up of 15 amino acids. CDR3 loop: CASSLGQTGSYEQYF. DNA of the CDR3: TGTGCCAGCAGCCTAGGGCAAACGGGATCCTACGAGCAGTACTTC.

J is TRBJ2-5 and V is TRBV7-8; 9 bases match TRBD1. The CDR3 totals 15 residues. J was trimmed by 5 bases and V by 1 base; bases with no gene match: 5. Germline V gene lookup returns CDR1 SGHVS and CDR2 FQNEAQ. The DNA for the CDR3 is TGTGCCAGCAGCTTAGGGACAGGGGTTGTTGAGACCCAGTACTTC. Its translation is CASSLGTGVVETQYF.

This clone was seen only once. This sequence joins TRBV29-1 and TRBJ2-5; TRBD2 is a possible D gene (5 bases). V gave up 7 bases and J gave up 5 bases, with 11 bases separating them. This CDR3 spans 11 amino acids. CDR1 and CDR2 (germline): SQVTM, ANQGSEA. The CDR3 protein is CSGYGIETQYF. Written as DNA, the CDR3 is TGCAGCGGATACGGGATTGAGACCCAGTACTTC.

The CDR3 here is CASNLLAGDNEQFF. The CDR3 DNA reads TGTGCCAGCAACTTACTAGCGGGGGACAATGAGCAGTTCTTC. The gene calls are TRBV28 and TRBJ2-1; 11 bases match TRBD2. Germline V gene data show CDR1 as MDHEN and CDR2 as SYDVKM. The junction had 4 bases not matched to a gene; V was cut back by 7 bases and J by 5 bases. The CDR3 loop spans 14 amino acids. Together with reference TRBV28 and TRBJ2-1, the CDR3 gives the full variable domain: DVKVTQSSRYLVKRTGEKVFLECVQDMDHENMFWYRQDPGLGLRLIYFSYDVKMKEKGDIPEGYSVSREKKERFSLILESASTNQTSMYLCASNLLAGDNEQFFGPGTRLTVL.

The J gene is TRBJ2-1, the V gene TRBV7-2; D is unresolved. Trimming left V 5 bases short and J 8 bases short, with 7 bases between. This CDR3 region has 11 residues. The germline gives CDR1 SGHTA, CDR2 FQGNSA. The CDR3 region is CASSPSYEQFF. In nucleotides, the CDR3 is TGTGCCAGCAGCCCCTCCTATGAGCAGTTCTTC.

This chain connects TRBV6-6 to TRBJ2-5; D remains ambiguous. Trimming removed 2 bases from V and 7 bases from J, with 14 bases in between. This CDR3 is built from 14 residues. Per germline, CDR1 MNHNY and CDR2 SVGAGI (reference sequence). CDR3 amino acids: CASSYVDLLGTQYF. The CDR3 DNA reads as TGTGCCAGCAGTTACGTCGACTTACTGGGGACCCAGTACTTC.

The V and J genes are TRBV7-6 and TRBJ2-1; the D call may be TRBD1 or TRBD2 (5 bases each). This CDR3 spans 13 amino acids. V lost 5 bases and J 8 bases, leaving 13 bases between the germline ends. Looked up from germline, CDR1 is SGHVS and CDR2 is FNYEAQ. The CDR3 protein is CASSRVGVYEQFF. CDR3 DNA: TGTGCCAGCAGCCGGGTGGGGGTATATGAGCAGTTCTTC.

This rearrangement joins TRBV7-3 to TRBJ2-1, with D possibly TRBD2 on 6 matching bases. V dropped 2 bases and J dropped 5 bases, with 10 bases sitting between them. The CDR3 is 14 residues long. Germline CDR1 reads SGHTA; CDR2 reads FQGTGA. CDR3 DNA: TGTGCCAGCAGCTTACGGGGGTCCAACAATGAGCAGTTCTTC. Amino acids: CASSLRGSNNEQFF.

The chain carries TRBV2 and TRBJ1-5; D ambiguous. This CDR3 has 15 amino acids. Trimming stripped 4 bases from V and 2 bases from J, with 12 bases between. The germline V gene has CDR1 SNHLY and CDR2 FYNNEI. The CDR3 is CASSVTGGRNQPQHF. For the CDR3, the DNA is TGTGCCAGCAGTGTAACCGGTGGTCGCAATCAGCCCCAGCATTTT.

CDR3: CASSIWDYSNQPQHF. In DNA, the CDR3 is TGTGCCAGTAGTATTTGGGATTATAGCAATCAGCCCCAGCATTTT. This chain links TRBV19 with TRBJ1-5; D not certain. The V gene's germline CDR1 is LNHDA and CDR2 SQIVND (reference sequence). The CDR3 has 15 amino acids. With 3 bases removed from V and 0 bases from J, the gap between germline ends came to 9 bases. Using reference TRBV19 and TRBJ1-5 for the parts outside the CDR3, the full variable domain is DGGITQSPKYLFRKEGQNVTLSCEQNLNHDAMYWYRQDPGQGLRLIYYSQIVNDFQKGDIAEGYSVSREKKESFPLTVTSAQKNPTAFYLCASSIWDYSNQPQHFGDGTRLSIL.

The chain is built from TRBV5-5 and TRBJ1-1; the D is unclear. This CDR3 contains 14 residues. Trimming cost V 0 bases and J 4 bases, with 10 bases left between them. From germline, CDR1 is SGHKS and CDR2 YYEKEE (reference sequence). The CDR3 DNA is TGTGCCAGCAGCTTGGTCTGGGAGGGCACTGAAGCTTTCTTT. Translation gives CASSLVWEGTEAFF.

The chain uses TRBV28 and TRBJ1-1; 10 positions match TRBD1. Germline V gene data show CDR1 as MDHEN and CDR2 as SYDVKM. The CDR3 extends over 14 amino acids. J gave up 3 bases and V 4 bases, and 2 bases lay outside the gene matches. DNA of the CDR3: TGTGCCAGCAGTTCGGGACAGGGGTACACTGAAGCTTTCTTT. Its translation: CASSSGQGYTEAFF. Combining the CDR3 with reference TRBV28 and TRBJ1-1 gives the whole variable domain DVKVTQSSRYLVKRTGEKVFLECVQDMDHENMFWYRQDPGLGLRLIYFSYDVKMKEKGDIPEGYSVSREKKERFSLILESASTNQTSMYLCASSSGQGYTEAFFGQGTRLTVV.

In this sample, this clone turned up once. The J gene is TRBJ2-7, the V gene TRBV4-1; the D call may be TRBD1 or TRBD2 (5 bases each). The V end was cut by 2 bases, the J end by 3 bases, with 8 bases between. Germline V gene lookup returns CDR1 MGHRA and CDR2 YSYEKL. This CDR3 comprises 13 residues. CDR3 residues: CASSQWDGYEQYF. The CDR3 bases are TGCGCCAGCAGCCAATGGGACGGCTACGAGCAGTACTTC.

The chain uses TRBV9 and TRBJ2-1; 8 nucleotides align to TRBD1. Trimming at V came to 0 bases and at J to 4 bases, leaving 3 bases not matched to a gene. The CDR3 contains 15 residues. Per germline, CDR1 SGDLS and CDR2 YYNGEE. CDR3 loop: CASSVGDRRYNEQFF. The CDR3 DNA reads as TGTGCCAGCAGCGTAGGGGACAGGAGATACAATGAGCAGTTCTTC.

The chain has TRBV28 and TRBJ2-1; 12 nucleotides line up with TRBD2. V lost 6 bases to trimming and J lost 8 bases; unmatched junction nucleotides: 8. The CDR3 length is 15 residues. Germline-derived CDR1 and CDR2 are MDHEN and SYDVKM. The CDR3 sequence is CASSATSGSVHEQFF. The CDR3 DNA sequence: TGTGCCAGCAGCGCGACTAGCGGGAGTGTTCATGAGCAGTTCTTC.

The chain joins TRBV4-3 to TRBJ2-1; 7 positions match TRBD2. This CDR3 comprises 15 residues. Germline V lookup: CDR1 LGHNA, CDR2 YSLEER. J was trimmed by 10 bases and V by 4 bases; bases with no gene match: 13. CDR3 DNA sequence: TGCGCCAGCAGCCGAGAGCGGGGTTTCCCCCCCGAGCAGTTCTTC. Its protein product is CASSRERGFPPEQFF.

The CDR3 DNA reads TGCGCCAGCAGCCCCCCCGGGGGTGTCGGGGATACGCAGTATTTT. Translation gives CASSPPGGVGDTQYF. V usage is TRBV4-1 and J usage is TRBJ2-3, with D maybe TRBD2 (6 bases). This CDR3 contains 15 residues. Germline V CDR1 and CDR2: MGHRA, YSYEKL. Trimming removed 4 bases from V and 6 bases from J, with 17 bases in between.